Below are 25 T cell receptor beta chains sequenced from a single sample in a study of T cells in Graves' hyperthyroidism and ophthalmopathy. Template material for amplifying TCR beta CDR3 regions consisted of RNA transcripts. In the first-round RT-PCR of the TCR CDR3, the HTBI primer set was used. From the multiplex PCR reads, TCRdb called clonotypes with MiXCR, one entry per CDR3 protein. The sample includes under 300,000 distinct CDR3 sequences, approximately 20% of them seen just once. Material for sequencing was blood. All receptors come from a young man with Graves' ophthalmopathy.

The chain joins TRBV13 to TRBJ2-7; possibly TRBD1 for D (6 bases). Trimming pared 3 bases from V and 4 bases from J, leaving 13 bases between. Germline V gene data show CDR1 as PRHDT and CDR2 as FYEKMQ (reference sequence). This CDR3 is 14 amino acids long. CDR3 DNA sequence: TGTGCCAGCAGCTTTGGCAGGGGCCTTTACGAGCAGTACTTC. It codes for CASSFGRGLYEQYF.

The chain couples TRBV10-3 to TRBJ1-4; D is unclear. The CDR3 extends over 16 amino acids. V dropped 5 bases and J dropped 1 base, with 14 bases sitting between them. Germline V gene data show CDR1 as ENHRY and CDR2 as SYGVKD. The CDR3 DNA reads as TGTGCCATCAGTCCCGGACGGGAACTAACTAATGAAAAACTGTTTTTT. Protein product: CAISPGRELTNEKLFF.

This clonotype was observed many times. V usage is TRBV7-9 and J usage is TRBJ2-1; no reliable D call. The germline gives CDR1 SEHNR, CDR2 FQNEAQ (reference sequence). This CDR3 has 13 residues. V dropped 7 bases and J dropped 5 bases, with 12 bases sitting between them. CDR3 DNA sequence: TGTGCCAGCACGGACCCGACGGACAATGAGCAGTTCTTC. This translates into CASTDPTDNEQFF.

The chain recombines TRBV10-1 with TRBJ2-7; D is possibly TRBD2 (5 bases). The CDR3 is 14 residues long. Germline assignment: CDR1 WNHNN and CDR2 SYGVQD (reference sequence). Trimming took 3 bases from V and 5 from J, leaving 14 bases between them. This CDR3 is CASSDPIRGDEQYF. CDR3 bases: TGCGCCAGCAGTGACCCCATTCGGGGAGACGAGCAGTACTTC.

J is TRBJ2-3 and V is TRBV25-1, with D possibly matching TRBD1 (6 bases). The CDR3 is 17 amino acids. CDR1 and CDR2 from the germline V gene are MGHDK and SYGVNS. Trimming removed 3 bases at V and 2 bases at J, with 18 bases between. The CDR3 here is CASSDQGQDFLTDTQYF. The CDR3 bases are TGTGCCAGCAGTGACCAGGGGCAGGACTTTCTCACAGATACGCAGTATTTT.

This clonotype was recorded many times. V usage is TRBV30 and J usage is TRBJ2-1; tentative D call: TRBD2 (5 bases). Between the trimmed V and J ends, which lost 5 bases and 7 bases, there was a span of 12 bases. The CDR3 consists of 12 residues. The germline V gene has CDR1 GTSNPN and CDR2 SVGIG (reference sequence). The DNA for the CDR3 is TGTGCCTGGGGTGGCGGAGGTAATGAGCAGTTCTTC. Its translation: CAWGGGGNEQFF.

The V call is TRBV16, the J call TRBJ1-1; D not resolved. The CDR3 is made up of 15 amino acids. The ends were cut back, 0 bases at V and 6 bases at J, with 14 bases in the middle. Per the germline V gene, CDR1 is KGHSY and CDR2 is FQNENV. The CDR3 nucleotides are TGTGCCAGCAGCCAATCTCGGGAGCTGGCCTCTGAAGCTTTCTTT. It is translated as CASSQSRELASEAFF.

In regard to this clonotype: A much more abundant neighbour one base away suggests this may be a read error. This chain joins TRBV11-1 and TRBJ2-1; TRBD1 or TRBD2 may be the D gene (6 bases each). Germline V CDR1 and CDR2: SGHAT, FQDESV (reference sequence). The CDR3 consists of 15 residues. V shed 5 bases and J shed 9 bases, with 20 bases lying between them. The CDR3 is CASSPGAKYLGEQFF. CDR3 sequence (DNA): TGTGCCAGCAGCCCGGGGGCGAAGTACCTCGGTGAGCAGTTCTTC.

J is TRBJ2-5 and V is TRBV2; 9 nucleotides line up with TRBD2. Germline CDR1 and CDR2: SNHLY and FYNNEI. The CDR3 is 14 amino acids. The J segment lost 5 bases and the V segment lost 10 bases, leaving 11 bases of the junction unmatched. The CDR3 protein is CATPRRGRGETQYF. The CDR3 DNA reads TGTGCCACCCCACGCCGCGGGAGGGGTGAGACCCAGTACTTC.

This clonotype was observed a handful of times. The chain is built from TRBV19 and TRBJ2-7, with TRBD1 matching over 10 bases. J gave up 3 bases and V 3 bases, and 5 bases lay outside the gene matches. The CDR3 contains 15 residues. Germline assignment: CDR1 LNHDA and CDR2 SQIVND (reference sequence). The DNA for the CDR3 is TGTGCCAGTAGTATCCGTGACAGGGGGCTCTACGAGCAGTACTTC. Encoded protein: CASSIRDRGLYEQYF.

This clonotype has more than one count but fewer than ten. Here the CDR3 DNA reads TGTGCCATCAGTGAGTCGATCGGAGGCTCTGGAAACACCATATATTTT. Translation: CAISESIGGSGNTIYF. This chain links TRBV10-3 with TRBJ1-3; no reliable D call. Germline assignment: CDR1 ENHRY and CDR2 SYGVKD. Trimming took 0 bases from V and 0 from J, leaving 9 bases between them. This CDR3 has 16 residues.

The chain carries TRBV15 and TRBJ2-7, with a tentative D call TRBD1 (6 bases). Trimming removed 3 bases from V and 0 bases from J, with 6 bases in between. Per germline, CDR1 LNHNV and CDR2 YYDKDF (reference sequence). CDR3 size: 13 residues. CDR3 in amino acids: CATSRDSSYEQYF. In DNA form, the CDR3 reads TGTGCCACCAGCAGGGACAGCTCCTACGAGCAGTACTTC.

This clonotype appeared many times. The J gene is TRBJ1-2, the V gene TRBV2; D not resolved. Trimming stripped 1 base from V and 4 bases from J, with 10 bases between. Looked up from germline, CDR1 is SNHLY and CDR2 is FYNNEI. The CDR3 length is 14 residues. This CDR3 reads CASSEGALSYGYTF. For the CDR3, the DNA is TGTGCCAGCAGTGAAGGGGCCCTTAGCTATGGCTACACCTTC.

This clonotype was seen a handful of times. V is TRBV12-3 or TRBV12-4 and J is TRBJ1-1, with TRBD1 as a possible D gene (6 bases). The CDR3 is 14 amino acids. Trimming took off 6 bases at V and 5 bases at J, with 16 bases between the two ends. The CDR3 loop is CASRDETGITEAFF. CDR3 coding DNA: TGTGCCAGCAGGGACGAAACAGGGATAACTGAAGCTTTCTTT.

The chain joins TRBV10-3 to TRBJ2-1, with TRBD2 matching over 9 bases. V lost 3 bases to trimming and J lost 0 bases; unmatched junction nucleotides: 3. Germline V gene lookup returns CDR1 ENHRY and CDR2 SYGVKD. This CDR3 comprises 16 residues. CDR3 in DNA: TGTGCCATCAGTGACAGTAGCGGGAGCTCCTACAATGAGCAGTTCTTC. Protein sequence: CAISDSSGSSYNEQFF.

Here the CDR3 reads CASSQLTTSGSFNEQYF. In DNA form, the CDR3 reads TGCGCCAGCAGCCAACTTACAACTAGCGGGAGTTTTAATGAGCAGTACTTC. The V and J genes are TRBV5-1 and TRBJ2-1; TRBD2 aligns across 11 bases. The J call may be wrong; the DNA end is better matched by TRBJ2-7. Per germline, CDR1 SGHRS and CDR2 YFSETQ. The length of the CDR3 is 17 residues.

This clonotype was counted a few times. V and J are TRBV28 and TRBJ2-5, with TRBD1 identical over 8 bases. The V segment lost 6 bases and the J segment 8 bases; nucleotides outside the gene matches: 11. Germline-derived CDR1 and CDR2 are MDHEN and SYDVKM. This CDR3 has 14 amino acids. Here the CDR3 DNA reads TGTGCCAGCAGATTGACAGGGGCCAAGAGCACCCAGTACTTC. Protein product: CASRLTGAKSTQYF.

This clonotype was detected only a few times. The chain joins TRBV7-9 to TRBJ2-1; TRBD2 matches at 9 bases. Germline V CDR1 and CDR2: SEHNR, FQNEAQ (reference sequence). Germline trimming cut 1 base from V and 7 bases from J; bases unmatched to any gene: 8. This CDR3 spans 16 amino acids. Here the CDR3 DNA reads TGTGCCAGCAGCTTAGGGGGTAGCGGGAGTAGAAATGAGCAGTTCTTC. As protein: CASSLGGSGSRNEQFF.

This clonotype was found many times. V gene TRBV5-1 combines with J gene TRBJ1-1; D is undetermined. Trimming removed 4 bases from V and 7 bases from J, with 8 bases in between. The CDR3 extends over 11 amino acids. The germline V gene encodes CDR1 SGHRS and CDR2 YFSETQ. The CDR3 bases are TGCGCCAGCAGCGAGGCCTTTGAAGCTTTCTTT. Its protein product is CASSEAFEAFF. The complete variable domain, with remaining parts taken from reference TRBV5-1 and TRBJ1-1, reads KAGVTQTPRYLIKTRGQQVTLSCSPISGHRSVSWYQQTPGQGLQFLFEYFSETQRNKGNFPGRFSGRQFSNSRSEMNVSTLELGDSALYLCASSEAFEAFFGQGTRLTVV.

The V gene is TRBV5-1, the J gene TRBJ2-1; tentatively, D is TRBD1 (6 bases). This CDR3 is 16 amino acids long. V was trimmed by 4 bases and J by 4 bases, leaving 18 bases between them. The V gene's germline CDR1 is SGHRS and CDR2 YFSETQ. As DNA, the CDR3 is TGCGCCAGCAGCCATGGGGGCCAAATAAATTACAATGAGCAGTTCTTC. Protein sequence: CASSHGGQINYNEQFF.

The table lists this clonotype with a few counts. The V gene is TRBV19, the J gene TRBJ1-3; D gene uncertain. The V and J ends lost 7 bases and 7 bases respectively, with 8 bases between them. Germline-derived CDR1 and CDR2 are LNHDA and SQIVND (reference sequence). This CDR3 contains 11 residues. Written as DNA, the CDR3 is TGTGCCAGTACGATAGGGAACACCATATATTTT. Its translation: CASTIGNTIYF.

This clonotype was observed once. This chain connects TRBV6-1 to TRBJ1-4, with D possibly being TRBD1 (5 bases). Trimming pared 6 bases from V and 8 bases from J, leaving 19 bases between. This CDR3 has 15 amino acids. CDR1 is MNHNS, CDR2 SASEGT, per germline. The CDR3 nucleotides read TGTGCCAGCAGGCGAGACGGGGGTTTGAGCGAAAAACTGTTTTTT. Translating it yields CASRRDGGLSEKLFF.

This clonotype was detected a few times. Its ends do not fully match the called genes, so a read error is possible. The chain recombines TRBV29-1 with TRBJ2-7; D is perhaps TRBD2 (6 bases). This CDR3 comprises 12 residues. Germline V lookup: CDR1 SQVTM, CDR2 ANQGSEA. The CDR3: CNVEGLSYEQYF. The CDR3 nucleotides read TGCAACGTTGAAGGACTATCTTACGAGCAGTACTTC.

V is TRBV5-1 and J is TRBJ2-1, with 11 bases matching TRBD2. CDR1 is SGHRS and CDR2 is YFSETQ in the germline V gene. This CDR3 is 15 amino acids long. J lost 10 bases, V lost 4 bases, and 10 bases had no gene match. The CDR3 DNA is TGCGCCAGCAGCCCCGAACTAGCGGGAGTATACGAGCAGTTCTTC. It translates to CASSPELAGVYEQFF. Combining the CDR3 with reference TRBV5-1 and TRBJ2-1 gives the whole variable domain KAGVTQTPRYLIKTRGQQVTLSCSPISGHRSVSWYQQTPGQGLQFLFEYFSETQRNKGNFPGRFSGRQFSNSRSEMNVSTLELGDSALYLCASSPELAGVYEQFFGPGTRLTVL.

With regard to this clonotype: Without the conserved terminal phenylalanine or tryptophan, this CDR3 likely stems from a read error. The CDR3 protein is CASSLGSGANVLTS. The CDR3 bases are TGTGCCAGCAGCTTAGGGTCAGGGGCCAACGTCCTGACTTCC. The chain uses TRBV11-2 and TRBJ2-6; D call uncertain. Trimming took 1 base from V and 4 from J, leaving 5 bases between them. CDR3 length equals 14 residues. The V gene's germline CDR1 is SGHAT and CDR2 FQNNGV.